This entry lists 9 T cell receptor beta chains sequenced from one sample in a study of shared clonotypes between healthy human individuals. Measured with immunoSEQ multiplex PCR; TCRdb has only the in-frame clones, and not every one. The data show millions of clones, roughly 94% seen once. Material for sequencing was naive CD4+ T cells sorted from blood. The subset: CD45RA+ positively selected. These receptors were collected from a man between 18 and 35 years old in good health.

The V gene is TRBV7-9, the J gene TRBJ1-2; D is uncertain. V lost 2 bases and J lost 2, with 6 bases in between. Germline V gives CDR1 SEHNR, CDR2 FQNEAQ (reference sequence). The CDR3 loop spans 13 amino acids. CDR3 residues: CASSLMVNYGYTF. In DNA form, the CDR3 reads TGTGCCAGCAGCTTAATGGTCAACTATGGCTACACCTTC. Full variable domain (missing parts from reference TRBV7-9 and TRBJ1-2): DTGVSQNPRHKITKRGQNVTFRCDPISEHNRLYWYRQTLGQGPEFLTYFQNEAQLEKSRLLSDRFSAERPKGSFSTLEIQRTEQGDSAMYLCASSLMVNYGYTFGSGTRLTVV.

The V and J genes are TRBV18 and TRBJ1-5, with D uncertain. There are 13 residues in the CDR3. The V and J ends lost 6 bases and 6 bases respectively, with 12 bases between them. From germline, CDR1 is KGHSH and CDR2 LQKENI. The DNA of the CDR3 is TGTGCCAGCTCCTCACTACCATTTCAGCCCCAGCATTTT. This gives the protein CASSSLPFQPQHF.

The chain joins TRBV2 to TRBJ2-1, with D maybe TRBD2 (6 bases). The CDR3 totals 13 residues. Germline CDR1 is SNHLY and CDR2 is FYNNEI. V shed 4 bases and J shed 3 bases, with 7 bases lying between them. The CDR3 bases are TGTGCCAGCAGTGGCGGGGTCTACAATGAGCAGTTCTTC. Its protein is CASSGGVYNEQFF.

This sequence joins TRBV11-2 and TRBJ2-6, with D possibly being TRBD1 or TRBD2 (5 bases each). CDR1 is SGHAT and CDR2 is FQNNGV in the germline V gene. Trimming stripped 5 bases from V and 3 bases from J, with 14 bases between. The CDR3 spans 16 residues. CDR3 sequence (DNA): TGTGCCAGCAGCCCCCGAGAGAGGGGTGGGGCCAACGTCCTGACTTTC. Protein sequence: CASSPRERGGANVLTF.

The J gene is TRBJ2-2, the V gene TRBV5-4; D gene uncertain. Trimming left V 3 bases short and J 8 bases short, with 8 bases between. Germline CDR1 reads SGHNT; CDR2 reads YYREEE (reference sequence). The CDR3 has 12 residues. The CDR3 sequence: CASSSPPGELFF. CDR3 DNA sequence: TGTGCCAGCAGCTCCCCCCCGGGGGAGCTGTTTTTT.

V usage is TRBV2 and J usage is TRBJ2-7; 8 nucleotides agree with TRBD1. CDR3 length: 13 amino acids. In germline, CDR1 is SNHLY, CDR2 FYNNEI. The J segment lost 6 bases and the V segment lost 8 bases, leaving 9 bases of the junction unmatched. The CDR3 DNA follows: TGTGCCAGCGGCGGACAGGGAAACTTCGAGCAGTACTTC. Encoded protein: CASGGQGNFEQYF.

This clone was seen a single time. The rearrangement joins TRBV5-1 to TRBJ2-5; 8 bases fit TRBD1. The CDR3 extends over 16 amino acids. Germline CDR1 and CDR2: SGHRS and YFSETQ. The V segment lost 4 bases and the J segment 4 bases; nucleotides outside the gene matches: 12. For the CDR3, the DNA is TGCGCCAGCAGCGGATCTACAGGGGGAAAGCGAGAGACCCAGTACTTC. Protein: CASSGSTGGKRETQYF. The full variable domain, its missing parts supplied by reference TRBV5-1 and TRBJ2-5, is KAGVTQTPRYLIKTRGQQVTLSCSPISGHRSVSWYQQTPGQGLQFLFEYFSETQRNKGNFPGRFSGRQFSNSRSEMNVSTLELGDSALYLCASSGSTGGKRETQYFGPGTRLLVL.

The table lists this clone with a few counts. CDR3 sequence reads: CASSITAPGQGIHEQYF. CDR3 DNA sequence: TGTGCCAGTAGTATAACCGCTCCGGGACAGGGTATACACGAGCAGTACTTC. The chain couples TRBV19 to TRBJ2-7, with 9 nucleotides matching TRBD1. The CDR3 extends over 17 amino acids. Germline V gene sequence: CDR1 LNHDA, CDR2 SQIVND (reference sequence). With 2 bases clipped from V and 5 bases from J, the junction kept 13 bases outside the gene matches. Drawing the rest from reference TRBV19 and TRBJ2-7, the complete variable domain is DGGITQSPKYLFRKEGQNVTLSCEQNLNHDAMYWYRQDPGQGLRLIYYSQIVNDFQKGDIAEGYSVSREKKESFPLTVTSAQKNPTAFYLCASSITAPGQGIHEQYFGPGTRLTVT.

The chain uses TRBV5-6 and TRBJ2-7, with D maybe TRBD1 (5 bases). CDR1 and CDR2 from the germline V gene are SGHDT and YYEEEE. The CDR3 sequence is 14 residues long. Trimming took off 0 bases at V and 4 bases at J, with 11 bases between the two ends. DNA of the CDR3: TGTGCCAGCAGCTTGGGGACAAGCGTATACGAGCAGTACTTC. Its protein is CASSLGTSVYEQYF.